The 3 T cell receptor beta chains in this list originate from one sample, sequenced in a study of blood T cell repertoires in COVID-19. The repertoire was sequenced with immunoSEQ multiplex PCR; TCRdb's copy has only in-frame clones and lacks some. Seen here are over 200,000 clones, less than 85% observed once, and the top ten hold approximately 1.8%. What was sequenced was PBMCs or T cells enriched from blood (not recorded which). Every receptor here comes from a man in his fifties or sixties who had recovered from COVID-19.

The CDR3 nucleotides read TGCGCAACGCTAGCGAACAATGAGCAGTTCTTC. Protein sequence: CATLANNEQFF. This rearrangement joins TRBV10-2 to TRBJ2-1; a weak D match, TRBD2 (6 bases). The CDR3 has 11 amino acids. CDR1 is WSHSY and CDR2 is SAAADI in the germline V gene.

This clone has a single count. The chain couples TRBV5-5 to TRBJ2-3; D ambiguous. The CDR3 totals 16 residues. Per the germline V gene, CDR1 is SGHKS and CDR2 is YYEKEE (reference sequence). Trimming stripped 2 bases from V and 0 bases from J, with 13 bases between. The DNA for the CDR3 is TGTGCCAGCAGCTTCGCGCCCTCCTCTAGCACAGATACGCAGTATTTT. Its protein product is CASSFAPSSSTDTQYF.

The chain is built from TRBV5-1 and TRBJ1-1; the match to TRBD1 covers 8 bases. V lost 3 bases to trimming and J lost 0 bases; unmatched junction nucleotides: 7. This CDR3 is built from 16 residues. CDR1 and CDR2 (germline): SGHRS, YFSETQ. The CDR3 region has the DNA TGCGCCAGCAGCTGGATCTCACAGGGGGTGAACACTGAAGCTTTCTTT. This gives the protein CASSWISQGVNTEAFF.